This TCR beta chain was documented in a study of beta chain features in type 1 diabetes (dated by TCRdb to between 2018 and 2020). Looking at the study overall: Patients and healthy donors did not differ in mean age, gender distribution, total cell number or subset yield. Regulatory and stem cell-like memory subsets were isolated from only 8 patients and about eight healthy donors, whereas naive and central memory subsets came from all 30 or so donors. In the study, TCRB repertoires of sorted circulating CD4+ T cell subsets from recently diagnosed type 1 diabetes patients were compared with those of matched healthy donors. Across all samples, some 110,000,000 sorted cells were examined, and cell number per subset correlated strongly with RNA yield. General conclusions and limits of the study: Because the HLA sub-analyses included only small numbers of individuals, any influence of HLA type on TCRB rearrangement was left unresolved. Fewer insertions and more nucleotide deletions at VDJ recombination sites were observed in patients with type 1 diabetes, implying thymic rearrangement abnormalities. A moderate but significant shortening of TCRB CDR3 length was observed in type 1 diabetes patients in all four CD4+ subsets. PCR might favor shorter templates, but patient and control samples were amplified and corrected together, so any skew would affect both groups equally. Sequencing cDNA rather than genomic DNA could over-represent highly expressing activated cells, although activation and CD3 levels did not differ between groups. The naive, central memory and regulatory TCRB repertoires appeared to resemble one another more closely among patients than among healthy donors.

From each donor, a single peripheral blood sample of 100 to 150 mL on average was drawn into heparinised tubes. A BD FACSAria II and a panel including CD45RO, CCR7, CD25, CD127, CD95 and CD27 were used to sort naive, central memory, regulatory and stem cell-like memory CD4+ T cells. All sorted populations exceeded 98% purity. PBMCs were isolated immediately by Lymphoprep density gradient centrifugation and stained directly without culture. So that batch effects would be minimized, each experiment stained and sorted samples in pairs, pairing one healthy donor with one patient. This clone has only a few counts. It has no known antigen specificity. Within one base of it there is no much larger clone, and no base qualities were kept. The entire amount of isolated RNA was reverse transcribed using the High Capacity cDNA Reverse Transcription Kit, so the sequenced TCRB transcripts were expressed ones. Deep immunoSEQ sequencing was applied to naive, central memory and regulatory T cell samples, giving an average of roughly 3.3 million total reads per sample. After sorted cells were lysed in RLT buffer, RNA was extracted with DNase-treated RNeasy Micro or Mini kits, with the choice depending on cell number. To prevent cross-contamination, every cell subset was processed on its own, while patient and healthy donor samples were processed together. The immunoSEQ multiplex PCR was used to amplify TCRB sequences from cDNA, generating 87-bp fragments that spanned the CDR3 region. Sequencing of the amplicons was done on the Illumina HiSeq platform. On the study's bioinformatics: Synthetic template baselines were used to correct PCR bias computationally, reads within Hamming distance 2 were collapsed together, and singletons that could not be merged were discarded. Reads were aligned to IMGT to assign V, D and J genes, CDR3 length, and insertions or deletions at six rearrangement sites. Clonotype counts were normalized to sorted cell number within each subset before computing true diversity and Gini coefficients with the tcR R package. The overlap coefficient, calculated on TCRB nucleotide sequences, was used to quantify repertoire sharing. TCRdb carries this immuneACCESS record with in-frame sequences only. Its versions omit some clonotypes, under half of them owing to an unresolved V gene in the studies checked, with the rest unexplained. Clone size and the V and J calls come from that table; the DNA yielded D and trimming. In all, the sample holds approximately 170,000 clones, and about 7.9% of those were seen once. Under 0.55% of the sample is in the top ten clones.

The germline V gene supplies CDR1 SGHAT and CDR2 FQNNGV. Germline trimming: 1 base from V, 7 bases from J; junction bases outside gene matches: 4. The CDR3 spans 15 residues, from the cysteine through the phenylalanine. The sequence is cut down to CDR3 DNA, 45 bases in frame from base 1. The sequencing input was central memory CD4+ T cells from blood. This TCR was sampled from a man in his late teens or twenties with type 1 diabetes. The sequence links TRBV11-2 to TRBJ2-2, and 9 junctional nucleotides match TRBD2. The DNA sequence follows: TGTGCCAGCAGCTTAGTTAGCGGGAGCGGCGGGGAGCTGTTTTTT. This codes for CASSLVSGSGGELFF.